A selection of T cell receptor beta chains follows, all from one sample in a study of Ad26.COV2.S vaccination and SARS-CoV-2 variants. The assay was immunoSEQ multiplex PCR, and TCRdb's table has in-frame clones only and misses some. The sample records hundreds of thousands of clones, roughly 90% being singletons. Sequencing was performed on peripheral blood, taken in a trial of Ad26.COV2.S vaccine versus placebo. The receptors originated from a person aged 18-60 years who received the Ad26.COV2.S COVID-19 vaccine or a placebo. Each CDR3 is given with its conserved first and last residue. Each record gives: V gene, CDR3 length, CDR3 protein.

>TRBV10-3|16
CAISESGTSGSGELFF
>TRBV5-1|14
CASSLREENYGYTF
>TRBV5-8|11
CASSFTNTQYF
>TRBV10-2|12
CASSEGYNEQFF
>TRBV25-1|13
CASRGVHTDTQYF
>TRBV5-1|13
CASSLESENIQYF
>TRBV4-3|14
CASSQETGAYEAFF
>TRBV27|15
CASSFRFGGRAGYTF
>TRBV11-3|17
CASSSAPGTGAQETQYF
>TRBV12-2|15
CASRFLAANTGELFF
>TRBV19|15
CASSLPGLTNEKLFF
>TRBV6-6|13
CASSWDRDNEQFF
>TRBV11-1|15
CASSLAGESNTEAFF
>TRBV9|14
CASSVSEFTDTQYF
>TRBV6-2/TRBV6-3|15
CASSTTTGGEIEAFF
>TRBV10-1|13
CATGKLVEGTQYF
>TRBV3-1/TRBV3-2|13
CASSQGTAYGYTF
>TRBV11-2|15
CASSLGGGLGQPQHF
>TRBV13|14
CASSLVVAKNIQYF
>TRBV10-2|13
CATLGADQETQYF
>TRBV7-8|14
CASSLDGSSYEQYF
>TRBV5-5|15
CASSTGQGSPYEQYF
>TRBV5-1|13
CASSLGGGDGYTF
>TRBV19|12
CASSIENTEAFF
>TRBV30|12
CAWSVPNSPLHF
>TRBV5-4|19
CASSLPDRAEISSYNEQFF
>TRBV9|12
CASSSTGTEQYF
>TRBV10-3|12
CAISETGVEAFF
>TRBV14|13
CASSPGQGFEQYF
>TRBV2|13
CASSESERQTQYF
>TRBV7-6|17
CASSLATGILSTGELFF
>TRBV6-1|13
CASSSKPDRKQFF
>TRBV3-1/TRBV3-2|14
CASSQVAGDYGYTF
>TRBV19|12
CASSIGGSRQFF
>TRBV24-1|11
CAPLSRAEAFF
>TRBV19|13
CASSGYRDQPQHF
>TRBV27|13
CASSFGGATEAFF
>TRBV2|11
CASKEGKTQYF
>TRBV7-9|15
CASSLAKRGSYEQYF
>TRBV6-5|15
CASRTGQTGANVLTF
>TRBV7-3|13
CASSAGQNYGYTF
>TRBV30|12
CAGNRASYGYTF
>TRBV19|13
CASSRAGTYEQYF
>TRBV9|14
CASSEQGAPEKLFF
>TRBV5-4|14
CASSLTNRVTEAFF
>TRBV6-2/TRBV6-3|15
CASSYSILADYEQYF
>TRBV19|15
CASSIYGVSGNTIYF
>TRBV5-5|15
CASSLWGLAENEQYF
>TRBV10-1|11
CASSESVGIHF